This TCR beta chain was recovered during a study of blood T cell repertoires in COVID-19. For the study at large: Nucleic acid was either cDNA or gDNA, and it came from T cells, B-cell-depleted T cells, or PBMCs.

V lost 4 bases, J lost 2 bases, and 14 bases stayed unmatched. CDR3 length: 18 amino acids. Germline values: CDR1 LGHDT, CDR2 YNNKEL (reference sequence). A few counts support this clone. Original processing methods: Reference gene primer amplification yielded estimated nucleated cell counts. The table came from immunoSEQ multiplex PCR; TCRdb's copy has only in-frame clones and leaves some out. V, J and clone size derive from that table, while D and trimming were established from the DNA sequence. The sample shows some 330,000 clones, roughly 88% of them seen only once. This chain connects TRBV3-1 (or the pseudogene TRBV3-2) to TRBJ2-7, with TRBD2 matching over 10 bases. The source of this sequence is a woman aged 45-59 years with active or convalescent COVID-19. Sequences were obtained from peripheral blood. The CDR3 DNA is TGTGCCAGCAGCCTCCTAGTAGCGGGAGGTCCTTCTACCTACGAGCAGTACTTC. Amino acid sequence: CASSLLVAGGPSTYEQYF.